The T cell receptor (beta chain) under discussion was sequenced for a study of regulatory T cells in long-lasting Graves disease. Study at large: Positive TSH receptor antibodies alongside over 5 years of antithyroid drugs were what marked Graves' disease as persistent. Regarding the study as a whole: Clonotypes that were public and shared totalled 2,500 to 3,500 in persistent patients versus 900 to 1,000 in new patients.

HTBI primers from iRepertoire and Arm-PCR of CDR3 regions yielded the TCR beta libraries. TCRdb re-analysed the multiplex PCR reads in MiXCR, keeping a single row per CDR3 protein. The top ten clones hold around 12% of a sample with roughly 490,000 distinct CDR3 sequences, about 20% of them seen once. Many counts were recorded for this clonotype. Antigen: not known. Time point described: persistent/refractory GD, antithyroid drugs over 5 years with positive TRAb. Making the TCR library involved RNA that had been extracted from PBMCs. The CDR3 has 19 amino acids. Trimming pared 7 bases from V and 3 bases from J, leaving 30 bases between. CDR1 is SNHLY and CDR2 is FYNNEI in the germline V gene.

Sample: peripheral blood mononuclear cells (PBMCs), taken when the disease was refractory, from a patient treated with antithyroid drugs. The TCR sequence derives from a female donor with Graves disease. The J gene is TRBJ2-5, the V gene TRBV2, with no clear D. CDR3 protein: CASIPNELLKVAAKETQYF. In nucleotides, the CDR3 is TGTGCCAGCATCCCAAACGAACTCCTTAAGGTGGCGGCAAAAGAGACCCAGTACTTC.